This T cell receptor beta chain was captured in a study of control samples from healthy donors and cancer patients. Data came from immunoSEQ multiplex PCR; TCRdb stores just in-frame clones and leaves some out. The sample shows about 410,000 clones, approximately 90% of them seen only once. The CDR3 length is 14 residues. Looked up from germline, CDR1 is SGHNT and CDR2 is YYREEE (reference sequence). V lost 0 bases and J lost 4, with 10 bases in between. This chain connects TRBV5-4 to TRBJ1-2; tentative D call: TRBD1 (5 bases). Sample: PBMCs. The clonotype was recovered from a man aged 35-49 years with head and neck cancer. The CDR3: CASSLARGRYGYTF. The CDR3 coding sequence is TGTGCCAGCAGCTTGGCGAGGGGCCGCTATGGCTACACCTTC.